Listed below are T cell receptor beta chains from one sample, sequenced in a study of PD-1 blockade in classical Hodgkin lymphoma. Assay: immunoSEQ multiplex PCR; the TCRdb copy retains only in-frame clones and omits some. The data hold about 21,000 clones, with approximately 71% observed a single time. Specimen: peripheral blood mononuclear cells (PBMCs), collected at baseline. Every receptor here comes from a human donor with classical Hodgkin lymphoma. The CDR3 runs from the conserved cysteine through the conserved F or W. The D gene is left open where the match is weak. Rows give clone size only sometimes, using once, few, many, or a class for an expanded clone.

cdr3_nt,cdr3_aa,clone_size,d_call,v_call,j_call,cdr3_length
TGTGCCTGGAGTGGTGTGGGACGGCCATTGAACACTGAAGCTTTCTTT,CAWSGVGRPLNTEAFF,few,NA,TRBV30,TRBJ1-1,16
TGTGCCAGCAGCGCCACGGGACAGGGGAATCAGCCCCAGCATTTT,CASSATGQGNQPQHF,NA,TRBD1,TRBV9,TRBJ1-5,15
TGCGCCAGCAGCCCAGGGACAGACTCCTACGAGCAGTACTTC,CASSPGTDSYEQYF,NA,TRBD1,TRBV4-3,TRBJ2-7,14
TGTGCCAGCAGGGACCCAGGAAACACCATATATTTT,CASRDPGNTIYF,NA,NA,TRBV6-5,TRBJ1-3,12
TGTGCCAGCAGCTACTGGACGGGCACTGAAGCTTTCTTT,CASSYWTGTEAFF,NA,NA,TRBV7-8,TRBJ1-1,13
TGTGCCAGTAGTATAAGTAGCGGGAGCCGAAGCACAGATACGCAGTATTTT,CASSISSGSRSTDTQYF,NA,TRBD2,TRBV19,TRBJ2-3,17
TGCGCCAGCAGCCCAGGACAGGGTTCGGGCTACACCTTC,CASSPGQGSGYTF,NA,TRBD1,TRBV5-1,TRBJ1-2,13
TGTGCCAGCAGCTCCGGGGCCCTCTGGTACGAGCAGTACTTC,CASSSGALWYEQYF,NA,NA,TRBV2,TRBJ2-7,14
TGTGCCAGCGCGGCCCCAGGCGGTAACAATCAGCCCCAGCATTTT,CASAAPGGNNQPQHF,few,NA,TRBV2,TRBJ1-5,15
TGTGCCAGCAGCTTGTGGGTCAGGACCTATGGCTACACCTTC,CASSLWVRTYGYTF,NA,NA,TRBV5-6,TRBJ1-2,14
TGTGCCAGCAGCCCGCGGACAGGGGGGGACTATGGCTACACCTTC,CASSPRTGGDYGYTF,NA,TRBD1,TRBV5-5,TRBJ1-2,15
TGTGCCAGCACCCAGCAGGGGGCTATCTACACCTTC,CASTQQGAIYTF,NA,TRBD1,TRBV28,TRBJ1-2,12
TGCGCCAGCAGCTTGTTGGGCTTGGCAGGGAACACTGAAGCTTTCTTT,CASSLLGLAGNTEAFF,once,NA,TRBV5-1,TRBJ1-1,16
TGTGCCAGCAGTGCACACACGGGACAGCCCACTGAAGCTTTCTTT,CASSAHTGQPTEAFF,NA,TRBD1,TRBV28,TRBJ1-1,15
TGCGCCAGCAGCCAAGACATTGGGGGGACTGGAAGCTCCTACGAGCAGTACTTC,CASSQDIGGTGSSYEQYF,NA,NA,TRBV4-3,TRBJ2-7,18
TGTGCCAGCAGTTACGGGGCTACAGGATTTGGCTACACCTTC,CASSYGATGFGYTF,NA,NA,TRBV6-5,TRBJ1-2,14
TGTGCCAGCAGCCCCCCCCGACTTCCCAGGGGATTCTTC,CASSPPRLPRGFF,NA,NA,TRBV7-9,TRBJ2-1,13
TGTGCCAGCAGCTTAGCTGGGACGGACTATGGCTACACCTTC,CASSLAGTDYGYTF,NA,NA,TRBV7-2,TRBJ1-2,14
TGTGCCAGTAGTATATCGGCTGGGTATGGCTACACCTTC,CASSISAGYGYTF,NA,NA,TRBV19,TRBJ1-2,13
TGTGCCAGCAGCTACGGGACAGGTGCTTATGGCTACACCTTC,CASSYGTGAYGYTF,NA,TRBD1,TRBV11-2,TRBJ1-2,14
TGTGCCAGCAGCGTAGCCCCAGGATACGAGCAGTACTTC,CASSVAPGYEQYF,NA,NA,TRBV9,TRBJ2-7,13
TGTGCCAGTAGTATCGCCTTTGACAGGGGCTCACCCCTCCACTTT,CASSIAFDRGSPLHF,NA,TRBD1,TRBV19,TRBJ1-6,15
TGTGCCAGCAGTTTGAGCGGGAGGGCCCATGAGCAGTTCTTC,CASSLSGRAHEQFF,NA,TRBD2,TRBV6-5,TRBJ2-1,14
TGTGCCAGCAGTTTTCTAGCGGGAACAGATACGCAGTATTTT,CASSFLAGTDTQYF,few,TRBD2,TRBV28,TRBJ2-3,14
TGTGCCAGCAGACTGGACAGGGAAGGGGATCAGCCCCAGCATTTT,CASRLDREGDQPQHF,NA,TRBD1,TRBV28,TRBJ1-5,15
TGTGCCAGCAGCTTAGCGGTGGCAATTCCTAACTATGGCTACACCTTC,CASSLAVAIPNYGYTF,NA,NA,TRBV7-2,TRBJ1-2,16
TGTGCCAGTAGTTATCTGTCAGGGGGAGATCAGCCCCAGCATTTT,CASSYLSGGDQPQHF,NA,TRBD1,TRBV19,TRBJ1-5,15
TGTGCCAGCAGCCGATTGAATGAGGGCTACGAGCAGTACTTC,CASSRLNEGYEQYF,NA,NA,TRBV11-1,TRBJ2-7,14
TGTGCCAGCAGCCAAGATCTCGGAGGCTATGGCTACACCTTC,CASSQDLGGYGYTF,NA,NA,TRBV14,TRBJ1-2,14
TGTGCCAGCAGTAAACATAGCGGGACCTACGAGCAGTACTTC,CASSKHSGTYEQYF,NA,TRBD2,TRBV6-5,TRBJ2-7,14
TGTGCCAGTATTCGGGGGGGCCAATACAATGAGCAGTTCTTC,CASIRGGQYNEQFF,NA,TRBD2,TRBV19,TRBJ2-1,14
TGTGCCAGCAGCTTAGGACGGACTAGCGGGGGACGGGGAGAGACCCAGTACTTC,CASSLGRTSGGRGETQYF,NA,TRBD2,TRBV7-2,TRBJ2-5,18
TGTGCCAGTAGTATTTGGATCGATTCCTCCTATGGCTACACCTTC,CASSIWIDSSYGYTF,NA,NA,TRBV19,TRBJ1-2,15
TGTGCCAGCAGCTTAGACACTCTCACAGATACGCAGTATTTT,CASSLDTLTDTQYF,NA,NA,TRBV7-9,TRBJ2-3,14
TGCGCCAGCAGCCAAGCAGTTACTATGCCTGAAAAACTGTTTTTT,CASSQAVTMPEKLFF,NA,NA,TRBV4-1,TRBJ1-4,15
TGTGCCAGCTCACCACAGGGGGGAGACCTTGGAAACACCATATATTTT,CASSPQGGDLGNTIYF,few,NA,TRBV18,TRBJ1-3,16
TGCAGCGTTGTACGAAGGGGAGGCGTGGGAGGGCAGTACACCGGGGAGCTGTTTTTT,CSVVRRGGVGGQYTGELFF,few,TRBD2,TRBV29-1,TRBJ2-2,19
TGTGCCAGCAGCCTCGTCGACAGGTCTAGCACAGATACGCAGTATTTT,CASSLVDRSSTDTQYF,NA,NA,TRBV4-2,TRBJ2-3,16
TGTGCCAGCAGCGCAAGGGACAGACTGGGTTTCTCCTACGAGCAGTACTTC,CASSARDRLGFSYEQYF,once,TRBD1,TRBV9,TRBJ2-7,17
TGTGCCAGCAGCTTTAGGGGGGAGACCCAGTACTTC,CASSFRGETQYF,NA,NA,TRBV7-2,TRBJ2-5,12
TGTGCCAGCAGCTTAGGGAGAGGGTTCAATTCACCCCTCCACTTT,CASSLGRGFNSPLHF,NA,NA,TRBV11-2,TRBJ1-6,15
TGTGCCAGCAGCGTAGGCGGCGGGGGTCTGAACACTGAAGCTTTCTTT,CASSVGGGGLNTEAFF,NA,NA,TRBV9,TRBJ1-1,16
TGTGCCAGCAGCGAAGACAGAAACTATGGCTACACCTTC,CASSEDRNYGYTF,NA,NA,TRBV5-6,TRBJ1-2,13
TGTGCCAGCAGTGCGACAGGGTCTGGAAACACCATATATTTT,CASSATGSGNTIYF,few,TRBD1,TRBV25-1,TRBJ1-3,14
TGTGCCAGCAGCCATAAAGCCGGGACAGGCTATTACTTC,CASSHKAGTGYYF,few,TRBD1,TRBV14,TRBJ2-7,13
TGTGCCAGCAGCTCCGTGACTAGCGGGTCCCAAGAGACCCAGTACTTC,CASSSVTSGSQETQYF,NA,TRBD2,TRBV5-4,TRBJ2-5,16
TGCAGTGCTGGGAACTACGAGCAGTACTTC,CSAGNYEQYF,NA,NA,TRBV20-1,TRBJ2-7,10
TGTGCCAGCAGCTTAGGAGTCGGGAGCTCCTACGAGCAGTACTTC,CASSLGVGSSYEQYF,medium-sized,NA,TRBV7-9,TRBJ2-7,15
TGTGCCAGCAGCTGGGGCGTGGGCCAAGAGACCCAGTACTTC,CASSWGVGQETQYF,NA,NA,TRBV5-4,TRBJ2-5,14
TGCGCCAGCAGCCAAGAGACCACGGGTGAGCAGTTCTTC,CASSQETTGEQFF,NA,NA,TRBV4-1,TRBJ2-1,13